These T cell receptor beta chains were read from a single sample in a study of PD-1 blockade in classical Hodgkin lymphoma. The protocol was immunoSEQ multiplex PCR, while the TCRdb copy is restricted to in-frame clones and leaves out a portion. The table lists about 6,400 clones, approximately 86% of them singletons. Sequenced here: CD4+ T cells from blood, sampled before the fourth cycle of nivolumab. The receptor set was obtained from a human donor with classical Hodgkin lymphoma. Each CDR3 is given with its conserved first and last residue. D genes are given only for firm matches. Size values are once, few and many counts, or a class for expanded clones, and some rows have none.

d_gene: -
v_gene: TRBV18
j_gene: TRBJ1-3
abundance: once
CDR3aa: CASARQSGNTIYF
CDR3nt: TGTGCCAGCGCCCGACAGTCTGGAAACACCATATATTTT

d_gene: -
v_gene: TRBV11-2
j_gene: TRBJ1-4
abundance: -
CDR3aa: CASSFGGAGEKLFF
CDR3nt: TGTGCCAGCAGCTTTGGGGGGGCGGGAGAAAAACTGTTTTTT

d_gene: TRBD1
v_gene: TRBV11-2
j_gene: TRBJ2-5
abundance: -
CDR3aa: CASSLGVYRGPGHF
CDR3nt: TGTGCCAGCAGCTTAGGCGTGTACAGGGGGCCCGGCCACTTC

d_gene: TRBD2
v_gene: TRBV7-2
j_gene: TRBJ2-5
abundance: -
CDR3aa: CASSLLRTSGGYQETQYF
CDR3nt: TGTGCCAGCAGCTTACTCCGGACTAGCGGGGGTTACCAAGAGACCCAGTACTTC

d_gene: -
v_gene: TRBV7-8
j_gene: TRBJ2-3
abundance: -
CDR3aa: CASSSSTDTQYF
CDR3nt: TGTGCCAGCAGCTCTTCCACAGATACGCAGTATTTT

d_gene: -
v_gene: TRBV27
j_gene: TRBJ2-1
abundance: -
CDR3aa: CASRNTLRNEQFF
CDR3nt: TGTGCCAGCCGCAATACTCTTCGCAATGAGCAGTTCTTC

d_gene: TRBD2
v_gene: TRBV5-4
j_gene: TRBJ2-3
abundance: -
CDR3aa: CASSTQRGGLPDTQYF
CDR3nt: TGTGCCAGCAGCACCCAGCGGGGGGGCCTCCCAGATACGCAGTATTTT

d_gene: TRBD1
v_gene: TRBV6-6
j_gene: TRBJ2-7
abundance: once
CDR3aa: CATGTGTYEQYF
CDR3nt: TGTGCCACAGGGACAGGGACTTACGAGCAGTACTTC

d_gene: TRBD1
v_gene: TRBV29-1
j_gene: TRBJ2-3
abundance: -
CDR3aa: CSAAGQGTDTQYF
CDR3nt: TGCAGCGCCGCGGGACAGGGCACAGATACGCAGTATTTT

d_gene: -
v_gene: TRBV29-1
j_gene: TRBJ2-7
abundance: -
CDR3aa: CSVGGTEQYF
CDR3nt: TGCAGCGTTGGCGGCACCGAGCAGTACTTC

d_gene: TRBD2
v_gene: TRBV7-2
j_gene: TRBJ2-3
abundance: -
CDR3aa: CASSLGTSGKYSTDTQYF
CDR3nt: TGTGCCAGCAGCTTAGGGACTAGCGGGAAATACAGCACAGATACGCAGTATTTT

d_gene: TRBD1
v_gene: TRBV27
j_gene: TRBJ1-2
abundance: -
CDR3aa: CASRKQGAANYGYTF
CDR3nt: TGTGCCAGCAGAAAACAGGGGGCTGCTAACTATGGCTACACCTTC

d_gene: -
v_gene: TRBV6-5
j_gene: TRBJ2-7
abundance: -
CDR3aa: CASNNRISYEQYF
CDR3nt: TGTGCCAGCAATAACAGGATCTCCTACGAGCAGTACTTC

d_gene: -
v_gene: TRBV6-1
j_gene: TRBJ1-6
abundance: -
CDR3aa: CASSESGRSSPLHF
CDR3nt: TGTGCCAGCAGTGAATCTGGGAGGTCTTCACCCCTCCACTTT

d_gene: -
v_gene: TRBV10-3
j_gene: TRBJ1-3
abundance: -
CDR3aa: CAIPVGNTIYF
CDR3nt: TGTGCCATACCGGTTGGAAACACCATATATTTT

d_gene: -
v_gene: TRBV5-1
j_gene: TRBJ2-6
abundance: -
CDR3aa: CASSVRDVSPPGANVLTF
CDR3nt: TGCGCCAGCAGCGTCCGGGACGTCAGTCCGCCTGGGGCCAACGTCCTGACTTTC

d_gene: -
v_gene: TRBV4-1
j_gene: TRBJ2-7
abundance: -
CDR3aa: CASSQAPRGADEQYF
CDR3nt: TGCGCCAGCAGCCAAGCACCCAGGGGTGCGGACGAGCAGTACTTC

d_gene: TRBD1
v_gene: TRBV7-9
j_gene: TRBJ2-2
abundance: -
CDR3aa: CASRGGPGELFF
CDR3nt: TGTGCCAGCAGAGGGGGCCCCGGGGAGCTGTTTTTT

d_gene: -
v_gene: TRBV19
j_gene: TRBJ2-7
abundance: -
CDR3aa: CASSYDRWREQYF
CDR3nt: TGTGCCAGTAGTTATGACAGGTGGAGGGAGCAGTACTTC

d_gene: -
v_gene: TRBV6-1
j_gene: TRBJ1-3
abundance: -
CDR3aa: CASSEVLGQGNTIYF
CDR3nt: TGTGCCAGCAGTGAAGTCTTGGGCCAAGGAAACACCATATATTTT

d_gene: TRBD2
v_gene: TRBV12-5
j_gene: TRBJ2-2
abundance: -
CDR3aa: CASGLGTSGVTGELFF
CDR3nt: TGTGCTAGTGGTTTGGGAACTAGCGGGGTCACCGGGGAGCTGTTTTTT

d_gene: TRBD1
v_gene: TRBV19
j_gene: TRBJ1-5
abundance: -
CDR3aa: CASSRGTGHSNQPQHF
CDR3nt: TGTGCCAGTAGCCGCGGGACAGGTCATAGCAATCAGCCCCAGCATTTT

d_gene: TRBD2
v_gene: TRBV9
j_gene: TRBJ2-7
abundance: -
CDR3aa: CASSVRGLAGEQYF
CDR3nt: TGTGCCAGCAGCGTTAGAGGACTAGCGGGCGAGCAGTACTTC

d_gene: TRBD1
v_gene: TRBV19
j_gene: TRBJ1-4
abundance: -
CDR3aa: CASSGTGETNEKLFF
CDR3nt: TGTGCCAGTAGCGGGACAGGGGAGACTAATGAAAAACTGTTTTTT

d_gene: -
v_gene: TRBV5-6
j_gene: TRBJ2-5
abundance: -
CDR3aa: CASSPGTPQETQYF
CDR3nt: TGTGCCAGCAGCCCCGGGACACCTCAAGAGACCCAGTACTTC

d_gene: -
v_gene: TRBV5-1
j_gene: TRBJ2-3
abundance: once
CDR3aa: CASSVGLSTDTQYF
CDR3nt: TGCGCCAGCAGCGTGGGACTCAGCACAGATACGCAGTATTTT

d_gene: -
v_gene: TRBV6-5
j_gene: TRBJ2-7
abundance: -
CDR3aa: CASKRGLYNEQYF
CDR3nt: TGTGCCAGCAAGAGGGGATTGTATAACGAGCAGTACTTC

d_gene: -
v_gene: TRBV5-6
j_gene: TRBJ1-3
abundance: -
CDR3aa: CASSLAGGIVTIYF
CDR3nt: TGTGCCAGCAGCTTGGCCGGGGGTATTGTCACCATATATTTT

d_gene: TRBD1
v_gene: TRBV10-3
j_gene: TRBJ2-5
abundance: -
CDR3aa: CAISPGTGVGRETQYF
CDR3nt: TGTGCCATCAGCCCCGGGACAGGGGTGGGGAGGGAGACCCAGTACTTC

d_gene: -
v_gene: TRBV7-8
j_gene: TRBJ2-1
abundance: -
CDR3aa: CASSLNLGLLSRNEQFF
CDR3nt: TGTGCCAGCAGCTTAAATCTAGGACTCCTTTCTAGAAATGAGCAGTTCTTC

d_gene: -
v_gene: TRBV30
j_gene: TRBJ2-5
abundance: -
CDR3aa: CAWSVLETQYF
CDR3nt: TGTGCCTGGAGTGTACTGGAGACCCAGTACTTC

d_gene: -
v_gene: TRBV7-8
j_gene: TRBJ2-7
abundance: -
CDR3aa: CASSLNPGVEQYF
CDR3nt: TGTGCCAGCAGCTTGAACCCGGGGGTTGAGCAGTACTTC

d_gene: -
v_gene: TRBV19
j_gene: TRBJ2-5
abundance: -
CDR3aa: CASSMSLVYQETQYF
CDR3nt: TGTGCCAGTAGTATGAGCTTGGTCTACCAAGAGACCCAGTACTTC

d_gene: TRBD1
v_gene: TRBV7-8
j_gene: TRBJ1-3
abundance: -
CDR3aa: CASSLLGTGAYGNTIYF
CDR3nt: TGTGCCAGCAGCTTACTAGGGACAGGGGCTTATGGAAACACCATATATTTT

d_gene: TRBD2
v_gene: TRBV7-6
j_gene: TRBJ2-5
abundance: -
CDR3aa: CASSQAGGPETQYF
CDR3nt: TGTGCCAGCAGCCAAGCGGGGGGGCCTGAGACCCAGTACTTC

d_gene: -
v_gene: TRBV28
j_gene: TRBJ1-2
abundance: -
CDR3aa: CASSSSPLNYGYTF
CDR3nt: TGTGCCAGCAGTTCCTCCCCTCTGAACTATGGCTACACCTTC